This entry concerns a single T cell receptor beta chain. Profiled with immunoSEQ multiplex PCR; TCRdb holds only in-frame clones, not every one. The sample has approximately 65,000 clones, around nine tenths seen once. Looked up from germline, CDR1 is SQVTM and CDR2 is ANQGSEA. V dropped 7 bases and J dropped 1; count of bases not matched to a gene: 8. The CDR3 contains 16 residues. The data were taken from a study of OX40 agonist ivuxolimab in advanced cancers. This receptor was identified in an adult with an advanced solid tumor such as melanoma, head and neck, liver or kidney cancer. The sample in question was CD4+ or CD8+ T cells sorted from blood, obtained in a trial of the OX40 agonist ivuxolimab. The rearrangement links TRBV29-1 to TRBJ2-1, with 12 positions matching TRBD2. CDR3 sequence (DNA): TGCAGCGGACTAGCGGGAGTCGGCGGGTCCTACAATGAGCAGTTCTTC. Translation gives CSGLAGVGGSYNEQFF.